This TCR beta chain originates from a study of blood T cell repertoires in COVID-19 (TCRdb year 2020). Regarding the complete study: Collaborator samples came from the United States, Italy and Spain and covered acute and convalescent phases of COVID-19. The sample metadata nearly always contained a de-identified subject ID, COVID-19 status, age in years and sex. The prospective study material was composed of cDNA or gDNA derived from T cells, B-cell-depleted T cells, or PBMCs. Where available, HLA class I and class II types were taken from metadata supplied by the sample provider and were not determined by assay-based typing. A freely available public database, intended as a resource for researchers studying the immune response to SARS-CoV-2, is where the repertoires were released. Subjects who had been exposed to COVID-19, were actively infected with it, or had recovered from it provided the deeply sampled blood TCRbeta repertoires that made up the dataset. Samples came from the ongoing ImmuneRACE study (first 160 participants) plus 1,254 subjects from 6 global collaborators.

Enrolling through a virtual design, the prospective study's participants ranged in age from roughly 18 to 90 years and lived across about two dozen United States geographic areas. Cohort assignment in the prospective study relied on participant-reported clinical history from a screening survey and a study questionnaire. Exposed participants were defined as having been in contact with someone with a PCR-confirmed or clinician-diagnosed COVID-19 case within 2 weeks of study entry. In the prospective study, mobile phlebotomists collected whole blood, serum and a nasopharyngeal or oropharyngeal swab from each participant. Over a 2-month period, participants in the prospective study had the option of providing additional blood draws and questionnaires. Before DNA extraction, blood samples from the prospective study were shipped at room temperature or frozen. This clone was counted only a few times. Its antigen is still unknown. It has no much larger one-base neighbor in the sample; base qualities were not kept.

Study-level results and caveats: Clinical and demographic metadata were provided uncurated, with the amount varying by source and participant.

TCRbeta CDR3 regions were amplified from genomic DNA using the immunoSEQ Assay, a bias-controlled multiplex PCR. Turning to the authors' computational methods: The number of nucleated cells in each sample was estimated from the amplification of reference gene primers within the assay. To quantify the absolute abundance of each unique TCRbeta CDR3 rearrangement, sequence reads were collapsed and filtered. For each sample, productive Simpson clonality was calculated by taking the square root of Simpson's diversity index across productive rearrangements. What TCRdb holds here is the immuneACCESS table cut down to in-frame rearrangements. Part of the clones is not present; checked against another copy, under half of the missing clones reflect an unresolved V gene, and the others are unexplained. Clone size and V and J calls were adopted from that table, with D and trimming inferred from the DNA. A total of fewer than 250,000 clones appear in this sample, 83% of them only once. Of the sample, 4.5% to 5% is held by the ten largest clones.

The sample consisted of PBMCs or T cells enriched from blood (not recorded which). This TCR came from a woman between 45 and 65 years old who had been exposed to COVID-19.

In nucleotides, the sequence is TGTGCCAGTAGGGGGGACATCTTCTATGGCTACACCTTC. This yields the protein CASRGDIFYGYTF. The chain is encoded by TRBV19 joined to TRBJ1-2; TRBD1 could be the D gene, as 6 bases match. Including cysteine and phenylalanine, the CDR3 has 13 amino acids. The DNA shown is the 39-base CDR3, in frame from base 1. Between the V and J ends, shortened by 6 bases and 4 bases respectively, the junction contains 12 bases. CDR1 LNHDA and CDR2 SQIVND are derived from the germline V gene (reference sequence).